Presented here are 17 T cell receptor beta chains from one specimen sequenced in a study of cytomegalovirus exposure and HLA in healthy donors (dated by TCRdb to the late 2010s). Library prep was done by the immunoSEQ multiplex PCR assay. For the multiplex PCR, a mixture combining 60 forward primers for TCR Vbeta segments and 13 reverse primers for TCR Jbeta segments was used. Drawn from immuneACCESS, this table holds only the in-frame rearrangements with V and J called that TCRdb kept. Clones are partly lost; checked studies trace under half to an unresolved V gene and leave the rest unexplained. Here the sample has around 79,000 clones; more than 65% occur a single time. The ten largest clones represent 16% of the sample. The source material was PBMCs. These receptors came from a woman aged 40-49 years in good health and CMV-seropositive.

This sequence joins TRBV5-6 and TRBJ2-2; 9 nucleotides line up with TRBD1. After removal of 3 bases from V and 2 bases from J, the junction contained 11 bases not matched to a gene. The CDR3 covers 18 residues. The germline CDR1 and CDR2 sequences are SGHDT and YYEEEE. CDR3 sequence reads: CASSSLPSTGGNTGELFF. The CDR3 coding sequence is TGTGCCAGCAGCTCACTACCTTCGACAGGGGGTAACACCGGGGAGCTGTTTTTT.

The chain combines TRBV2 with TRBJ2-5, with 14 bases fitting TRBD2. Looked up from germline, CDR1 is SNHLY and CDR2 is FYNNEI. With 8 bases clipped from V and 4 bases from J, the junction kept 18 bases outside the gene matches. This CDR3 contains 19 residues. In nucleotides, the CDR3 is TGTGCCAGCTTCAACTGGGGACTAGCGGGAGTAATTCGTGGAGAGACCCAGTACTTC. This encodes CASFNWGLAGVIRGETQYF.

The chain combines TRBV5-4 with TRBJ2-7; 10 positions agree with TRBD1. The CDR3 is 15 residues long. CDR1 is SGHNT, CDR2 YYREEE, per germline (reference sequence). With 4 bases clipped from V and 1 base from J, the junction kept 5 bases outside the gene matches. The CDR3 region is CASSTGTGASYEQYF. The DNA of the CDR3 is TGTGCCAGCAGCACCGGGACAGGGGCATCCTACGAGCAGTACTTC.

This clone has just a few counts. The V gene is TRBV19, the J gene TRBJ2-5, with D possibly matching TRBD1 (6 bases). The germline CDR1 and CDR2 sequences are LNHDA and SQIVND (reference sequence). CDR3 size: 13 residues. V lost 4 bases, J lost 3 bases, and 9 bases lay in between. CDR3 in amino acids: CASSNRVEETQYF. The DNA of the CDR3 is TGTGCCAGTAGTAACAGGGTAGAAGAGACCCAGTACTTC.

This clone has just a few counts. The germline gene is not matched at one end of the junction; a read error may be the cause. The V call is TRBV7-7, the J call TRBJ1-1, with a weak D call TRBD1 (5 bases). The CDR3 covers 12 residues. In germline, CDR1 is SSHAT, CDR2 FNYEAQ (reference sequence). The DNA of the CDR3 is TGTGCTAGCAGCCCTGCAGGGCCTGAAGCTTTCTTT. Protein product: CASSPAGPEAFF.

V and J are TRBV6-5 and TRBJ1-1; possibly TRBD1 for D (5 bases). V was trimmed by 8 bases and J by 10 bases, leaving 26 bases between them. The CDR3 length is 15 residues. Germline assignment: CDR1 MNHEY and CDR2 SVGAGI. The CDR3 DNA follows: TGTGCCAGCTCACTGCGCGGGGGAGGTGGTGTTGCAGCTTTCTTT. Protein sequence: CASSLRGGGGVAAFF.

The chain employs TRBV29-1 and TRBJ2-1; the match to TRBD2 covers 9 bases. CDR3 size: 19 residues. The J segment lost 5 bases and the V segment lost 6 bases, leaving 23 bases of the junction unmatched. The V gene's germline CDR1 is SQVTM and CDR2 ANQGSEA. As DNA, the CDR3 is TGCAGCGTGCAGTCGGCAGGGACAATTAGCGGGAGCTTCCACAATGAGCAGTTCTTC. The encoded protein is CSVQSAGTISGSFHNEQFF.

This clone has a handful of counts. V is TRBV19 and J is TRBJ1-1; no firm D call. This CDR3 spans 14 amino acids. Germline V gene data show CDR1 as LNHDA and CDR2 as SQIVND (reference sequence). The V end was cut by 8 bases, the J end by 3 bases, with 16 bases between. In DNA form, the CDR3 reads TGTGCCAGTCATATGGGCCCTGGATACACTGAAGCTTTCTTT. Protein product: CASHMGPGYTEAFF.

The CDR3 DNA is TGTGCCAGCAGTGCCTCCCGGGGGGGTTTTGGGACTGAAGCTTTCTTT. Protein product: CASSASRGGFGTEAFF. The genes are TRBV2 and TRBJ1-1, with a weak D call TRBD1 (5 bases). V was cut by 4 bases and J by 5 bases, with 20 bases left in between. This CDR3 region has 16 residues. Looked up from germline, CDR1 is SNHLY and CDR2 is FYNNEI.

The CDR3 DNA is TGCAGCGTTTTCGACAAGTCTGGCTACACCTTC. This codes for CSVFDKSGYTF. The chain employs TRBV29-1 and TRBJ1-2; no firm D call. The V gene lost 5 bases and the J gene lost 7 bases, with 11 bases spanning the gap. This CDR3 has 11 residues. Looked up from germline, CDR1 is SQVTM and CDR2 is ANQGSEA.

V gene TRBV7-9 combines with J gene TRBJ2-7; a possible D gene is TRBD2 (5 bases). The CDR3 covers 12 residues. V lost 0 bases to trimming and J lost 7 bases, with 7 bases between them. CDR1 SEHNR and CDR2 FQNEAQ come from the germline V gene (reference sequence). CDR3 sequence: CASSLARAEQYF. The CDR3 DNA sequence: TGTGCCAGCAGCTTAGCGCGGGCGGAGCAGTACTTC.

The V gene is TRBV12-2, the J gene TRBJ2-7; the tabulated D call, TRBD1, remains unverified against the DNA. TRBV12-2 is noted as a pseudogene. The CDR3 consists of 16 residues. CDR3 in amino acids: CASRLEETGFAYEQYF. In nucleotides, the CDR3 is TGTGCAAGTCGCTTAGAGGAAACAGGGTTTGCCTACGAGCAGTACTTC.

In regard to this clone: The sample holds other DNA sequences that translate to the same CDR3. This rearrangement joins TRBV28 to TRBJ2-7; D is unclear. Germline loops: CDR1 MDHEN, CDR2 SYDVKM. This CDR3 comprises 12 residues. Trimming left V 4 bases short and J 2 bases short, with 6 bases between. The CDR3 DNA follows: TGTGCCAGCAGTTCCCCCGCCTACGAGCAGTACTTC. It codes for CASSSPAYEQYF.

The chain links TRBV7-9 to TRBJ2-3; tentative D call: TRBD2 (6 bases). Looked up from germline, CDR1 is SEHNR and CDR2 is FQNEAQ (reference sequence). V was trimmed by 4 bases and J by 2 bases, leaving 13 bases between them. The CDR3 sequence is 15 residues long. CDR3 DNA sequence: TGTGCCAGCAGCTCCGGGACTGGATACACAGATACGCAGTATTTT. Protein: CASSSGTGYTDTQYF.

This clone turned up a few times. This chain uses TRBV11-2 with TRBJ2-2; D gene ambiguous. This CDR3 is built from 13 residues. V was clipped by 4 bases and J by 0 bases, with 3 bases between them. Germline V gene sequence: CDR1 SGHAT, CDR2 FQNNGV. As DNA, the CDR3 is TGTGCCAGCAGCTACACGAACACCGGGGAGCTGTTTTTT. It specifies CASSYTNTGELFF. Supplemented by reference TRBV11-2 and TRBJ2-2, the full variable domain reads EAGVAQSPRYKIIEKRQSVAFWCNPISGHATLYWYQQILGQGPKLLIQFQNNGVVDDSQLPKDRFSAERLKGVDSTLKIQPAKLEDSAVYLCASSYTNTGELFFGEGSRLTVL.

This sequence joins TRBV6-5 and TRBJ2-2; TRBD1 is a possible D gene (5 bases). The CDR3 consists of 14 residues. V shed 4 bases and J shed 3 bases, with 9 bases lying between them. Germline V CDR1 and CDR2: MNHEY, SVGAGI. For the CDR3, the DNA is TGTGCCAGCAGTTCAGGGATTCACACCGGGGAGCTGTTTTTT. This gives the protein CASSSGIHTGELFF.

This clone was seen just once. This rearrangement joins TRBV7-3 to TRBJ1-5; TRBD1 agrees at 9 bases. This CDR3 is built from 14 residues. The germline V gene has CDR1 SGHTA and CDR2 FQGTGA. Unmatched junction bases numbered 1, after V lost 5 bases and J lost 2 bases. In nucleotides, the CDR3 is TGTGCCAGCAGCCGGACAGGGGGCAATCAGCCCCAGCATTTT. As protein: CASSRTGGNQPQHF.